The entry that follows covers one T cell receptor beta chain sequence. The sample carries other DNA sequences with the same CDR3. Nashville, Tennessee was home to all donors, each a Caucasian adult. The V end was cut by 3 bases, the J end by 4 bases, with 4 bases between. Germline assignment: CDR1 MDHEN and CDR2 SYDVKM. The CDR3 sequence is 12 residues long. This record comes from a study of shared clonotypes between healthy human individuals. Produced via immunoSEQ multiplex PCR; TCRdb's table is partial and in-frame only. This table has about 2.4 million clones, 93% appearing once. Material: naive CD4+ T cells from PBMCs. Noted subset: CD45RA+ positively selected. The genes are TRBV28 and TRBJ1-3, with D uncertain. This receptor was obtained from a man aged 18 to 30 in good health. Some clones in this sample may be carry-over from other donors' samples. CDR3 sequence reads: CASSLVGNTIYF. The CDR3 nucleotides read TGTGCCAGCAGTTTGGTCGGAAACACCATATATTTT.